One and the same sample provided the 32 T cell receptor beta chains below, sequenced in a study of shared clonotypes between healthy human individuals. Cells designated naive CD8 were CD45RO-negative and were positively selected for CCR7, with terminally differentiated effector memory CD45RA+ cells excluded. The data were produced by immunoSEQ multiplex PCR, yet TCRdb's version contains in-frame clones alone and is incomplete. Among fewer than 1 million clones listed, 96% were seen once. Sequenced sample: naive CD8+ T cells sorted from blood. The origin of the receptors is a young man in good health.

The chain links TRBV19 to TRBJ2-1; D not certain. The CDR3 loop spans 14 amino acids. With 6 bases removed from V and 8 bases from J, the gap between germline ends came to 17 bases. Looked up from germline, CDR1 is LNHDA and CDR2 is SQIVND (reference sequence). In DNA form, the CDR3 reads TGTGCCAGTAGCCTGCGACCCTTAGGCGATGAGCAGTTCTTC. Protein sequence: CASSLRPLGDEQFF.

The V and J genes are TRBV28 and TRBJ2-3; the match to TRBD2 covers 13 bases. This CDR3 is built from 16 residues. Per the germline V gene, CDR1 is MDHEN and CDR2 is SYDVKM. Losses at the gene ends were 8 bases for V and 2 bases for J; bases not matched to a gene: 7. The CDR3 protein is CASVTGTSGDTDTQYF. CDR3 sequence (DNA): TGTGCCAGCGTTACCGGGACTAGCGGGGACACAGATACGCAGTATTTT.

As regards this clone: The junction departs from the called germline gene at one end, perhaps through a read error. In DNA form, the CDR3 reads TGTGCCGGCAGCTCCGCGACTAGCGGGAGTGATCGGGAGCAGTTCTTC. Its protein is CAGSSATSGSDREQFF. The rearrangement uses TRBV7-8 and TRBJ2-1, with TRBD2 identical over 12 bases. This CDR3 has 16 residues. In germline, CDR1 is SGHVS, CDR2 FQNEAQ.

A remark on this clone: This same CDR3 is encoded by further DNA sequences in the sample. The chain recombines TRBV7-9 with TRBJ2-7; no definite D call. Germline V gene lookup returns CDR1 SEHNR and CDR2 FQNEAQ (reference sequence). This CDR3 has 12 residues. Trimming removed 4 bases from V and 3 bases from J, with 7 bases in between. CDR3 region: CASSSPSYEQYF. CDR3 DNA sequence: TGTGCCAGCAGCTCACCCAGCTACGAGCAGTACTTC.

The chain employs TRBV28 and TRBJ2-7; D is uncertain. The germline V gene encodes CDR1 MDHEN and CDR2 SYDVKM. This CDR3 spans 14 amino acids. V lost 4 bases, J lost 5 bases, and 15 bases lay in between. The chain's CDR3 is CASSSTGLGNEQYF. The CDR3 DNA reads TGTGCCAGCAGTTCTACTGGTTTGGGCAACGAGCAGTACTTC.

A single count supports this clone. The V call is TRBV25-1, the J call TRBJ2-7; D is perhaps TRBD1 (5 bases). The V gene's germline CDR1 is MGHDK and CDR2 SYGVNS. The CDR3 runs to 16 residues. V lost 6 bases and J 7 bases, leaving 25 bases between the germline ends. CDR3 nucleotide sequence: TGTGCCAGCAGCAAACAGGAGCATGTCGTTATTGGTGAGCAGTACTTC. It translates to CASSKQEHVVIGEQYF.

The chain combines TRBV14 with TRBJ2-3; D is possibly TRBD1 (7 bases). The CDR3 covers 17 residues. CDR1 SGHDN and CDR2 FVKESK come from the germline V gene. Trimming stripped 0 bases from V and 6 bases from J, with 19 bases between. CDR3 sequence (DNA): TGTGCCAGCAGCCAAGAGAATCTCAGGGGGGCGCGGGATACGCAGTATTTT. This encodes CASSQENLRGARDTQYF. Full variable domain (rest looked up from reference TRBV14 and TRBJ2-3): EAGVTQFPSHSVIEKGQTVTLRCDPISGHDNLYWYRRVMGKEIKFLLHFVKESKQDESGMPNNRFLAERTGGTYSTLKVQPAELEDSGVYFCASSQENLRGARDTQYFGPGTRLTVL.

The V gene is TRBV4-1, the J gene TRBJ2-7, with TRBD1 matching over 11 bases. This CDR3 has 16 residues. CDR1 is MGHRA and CDR2 is YSYEKL in the germline V gene. V was clipped by 3 bases and J by 4 bases; unmatched bases: 8. The DNA of the CDR3 is TGCGCCAGCAGCCAGAGCCCAGGGGACAGGGGGTACGAGCAGTACTTC. Its protein is CASSQSPGDRGYEQYF.

In nucleotides, the CDR3 is TGTGCCAGCAGCGGGGGCCAGGAGCAAAGGGCCGGGGAGCTGTTTTTT. It translates to CASSGGQEQRAGELFF. The chain is built from TRBV9 and TRBJ2-2; maybe TRBD1 (5 bases). With 3 bases removed from V and 6 bases from J, the gap between germline ends came to 18 bases. In germline, CDR1 is SGDLS, CDR2 YYNGEE. This CDR3 has 16 amino acids.

This chain links TRBV5-5 with TRBJ2-7, with 11 bases aligning to TRBD2. CDR3 length: 15 residues. The germline V gene encodes CDR1 SGHKS and CDR2 YYEKEE (reference sequence). After removal of 4 bases from V and 4 bases from J, the junction contained 7 bases not matched to a gene. In DNA, the CDR3 is TGTGCCAGCAGCACCTGGACTAGCGGGCCGTACGAGCAGTACTTC. Translated: CASSTWTSGPYEQYF.

This chain links TRBV4-1 with TRBJ1-5; D unresolved. The CDR3 sequence is 17 residues long. V was cut by 8 bases and J by 1 base, with 21 bases left in between. Germline values: CDR1 MGHRA, CDR2 YSYEKL. Here the CDR3 DNA reads TGCGCCAGCGGCAGCAGCCCTAACCAGTTCAGCAATCAGCCCCAGCATTTT. Its protein is CASGSSPNQFSNQPQHF.

J is TRBJ2-1 and V is TRBV19, with 11 positions matching TRBD2. In germline, CDR1 is LNHDA, CDR2 SQIVND (reference sequence). The ends lost 1 base at V and 9 bases at J; junction bases unmatched: 14. This CDR3 spans 18 amino acids. CDR3 protein: CASSIVHPVAGGLREQFF. Here the CDR3 DNA reads TGTGCCAGTAGTATAGTGCATCCCGTAGCGGGAGGGCTTCGTGAGCAGTTCTTC. Full variable domain (remainder filled in from reference TRBV19 and TRBJ2-1): DGGITQSPKYLFRKEGQNVTLSCEQNLNHDAMYWYRQDPGQGLRLIYYSQIVNDFQKGDIAEGYSVSREKKESFPLTVTSAQKNPTAFYLCASSIVHPVAGGLREQFFGPGTRLTVL.

The V call is TRBV5-1, the J call TRBJ1-3; 8 nucleotides line up with TRBD1. The V gene end was trimmed by 3 bases and the J gene end by 2 bases; junction bases not matched to a gene: 7. This CDR3 is 16 amino acids long. Germline V gene sequence: CDR1 SGHRS, CDR2 YFSETQ. CDR3 in DNA: TGCGCCAGCAGCTCAGAAGGACAGGGCACTGGAAACACCATATATTTT. It specifies CASSSEGQGTGNTIYF.

J is TRBJ1-3 and V is TRBV7-9; D possibly corresponds to TRBD1 (5 bases). The CDR3 totals 15 residues. V was pared by 5 bases and J by 0 bases, with 11 bases between. Germline CDR1 reads SEHNR; CDR2 reads FQNEAQ (reference sequence). CDR3 loop: CASSTYRSSGNTIYF. For the CDR3, the DNA is TGTGCCAGCAGCACTTACAGGAGCTCTGGAAACACCATATATTTT.

The V gene is TRBV28, the J gene TRBJ2-1; TRBD1 matches 7 bases. The V segment lost 7 bases and the J segment 6 bases; nucleotides outside the gene matches: 15. This CDR3 has 16 residues. The V gene's germline CDR1 is MDHEN and CDR2 SYDVKM. In DNA, the CDR3 is TGTGCCAGCACTATTCAGGGGGACCTCGGGGCCAATGAGCAGTTCTTC. Its protein is CASTIQGDLGANEQFF.

This chain uses TRBV19 with TRBJ2-1; 9 positions match TRBD2. Germline values: CDR1 LNHDA, CDR2 SQIVND (reference sequence). CDR3 length: 14 amino acids. V lost 4 bases to trimming and J lost 9 bases; unmatched junction nucleotides: 7. CDR3 coding DNA: TGTGCCAGTAGTACCTTAGCGGGAGACTTTGAGCAGTTCTTC. This gives the protein CASSTLAGDFEQFF.

The chain is built from TRBV28 and TRBJ1-4, with D possibly TRBD1 on 5 matching bases. Germline V CDR1 and CDR2: MDHEN, SYDVKM. The ends were cut back, 5 bases at V and 0 bases at J, with 13 bases in the middle. This CDR3 is built from 16 residues. CDR3 DNA sequence: TGTGCCAGCAGTATCAGGGTGCTTGCAACTAATGAAAAACTGTTTTTT. Protein: CASSIRVLATNEKLFF.

There are a few counts of this clone. DNA for the CDR3: TGTGCCAGCAGTGAAGAAAGGTCTAGCGGGAGGGACCACACAGATACGCAGTATTTT. Its protein is CASSEERSSGRDHTDTQYF. The J gene is TRBJ2-3, the V gene TRBV6-1; 12 bases are shared with TRBD2. The CDR3 is 19 amino acids. V gave up 1 base and J gave up 2 bases; unmatched junction bases: 10. The germline CDR1 and CDR2 sequences are MNHNS and SASEGT.

Concerning this clone itself: An end of the junction does not agree with germline; a read error may underlie this. The CDR3 DNA is TGTGCCAGCGGCTTAGGGCACACCGGGGAGCTGTTTTTT. Residues: CASGLGHTGELFF. The V gene is TRBV13, the J gene TRBJ2-2; D ambiguous. CDR3 size: 13 residues. Germline V gene lookup returns CDR1 PRHDT and CDR2 FYEKMQ (reference sequence).

With respect to this clone: Other DNA variants within this sample encode the same CDR3. The chain has TRBV27 and TRBJ2-7, with D possibly being TRBD2 (6 bases). V was trimmed by 4 bases and J by 6 bases, leaving 13 bases between them. This CDR3 comprises 13 residues. Germline assignment: CDR1 MNHEY and CDR2 SMNVEV (reference sequence). The CDR3 sequence is CASSWGSGGEQYF. The CDR3 DNA sequence: TGTGCCAGCAGTTGGGGTAGCGGAGGCGAGCAGTACTTC.

The chain employs TRBV6-6 and TRBJ2-1; 7 bases are a match to TRBD1. V was clipped by 3 bases and J by 3 bases; unmatched bases: 8. Germline values: CDR1 MNHNY, CDR2 SVGAGI (reference sequence). The CDR3 sequence is 16 residues long. The DNA of the CDR3 is TGTGCCAGCAGTTATTGGTCTGGACAGGACTACAATGAGCAGTTCTTC. It specifies CASSYWSGQDYNEQFF.

The J gene is TRBJ2-3, the V gene TRBV5-4, with 9 nucleotides matching TRBD2. From germline, CDR1 is SGHNT and CDR2 YYREEE (reference sequence). There are 17 residues in the CDR3. With 6 bases clipped from V and 1 base from J, the junction kept 12 bases outside the gene matches. CDR3 coding DNA: TGTGCCAGCACATTAGCGGGAGCTCCCCCAGGCACAGATACGCAGTATTTT. Protein sequence: CASTLAGAPPGTDTQYF.

The chain has TRBV5-8 and TRBJ2-5, with D possibly matching TRBD1 (7 bases). Germline assignment: CDR1 SGHTS and CDR2 YDEGEE. This CDR3 contains 15 residues. V lost 4 bases and J lost 2, with 15 bases in between. The CDR3 DNA follows: TGTGCCAGCAGCCCGGGGGTACAGGGGCAAGAGACCCAGTACTTC. It codes for CASSPGVQGQETQYF.

The chain is built from TRBV4-1 and TRBJ2-1, with TRBD2 matching over 9 bases. The CDR3 consists of 15 residues. Trimming cost V 7 bases and J 4 bases; bases outside gene matches: 8. Germline assignment: CDR1 MGHRA and CDR2 YSYEKL. This CDR3 reads CASTPGSGSYNEQFF. Written as DNA, the CDR3 is TGCGCCAGCACCCCCGGTAGCGGGAGTTACAATGAGCAGTTCTTC.

This clone was found once. The chain employs TRBV13 and TRBJ1-1; 8 nucleotides agree with TRBD1. Germline V gene data show CDR1 as PRHDT and CDR2 as FYEKMQ (reference sequence). Unmatched junction bases numbered 9, after V lost 5 bases and J lost 1 base. This CDR3 spans 16 amino acids. CDR3 nucleotides: TGTGCCAGCAGCCCAGGCAGGGGGCCGCGGAACACTGAAGCTTTCTTT. Its protein is CASSPGRGPRNTEAFF.

The sample holds a few counts of this clone. The J gene is TRBJ1-4, the V gene TRBV5-1, with TRBD1 matching 10 bases. The CDR3 is 16 residues long. CDR1 and CDR2 from the germline V gene are SGHRS and YFSETQ. V shed 4 bases and J 8 bases; nucleotides not matched to a gene: 11. The CDR3 sequence: CASSPILGTGAEKLFF. The CDR3 bases are TGCGCCAGCAGCCCTATTCTCGGGACAGGGGCGGAAAAACTGTTTTTT. The entire variable domain, with the rest obtained from reference TRBV5-1 and TRBJ1-4, is as follows: KAGVTQTPRYLIKTRGQQVTLSCSPISGHRSVSWYQQTPGQGLQFLFEYFSETQRNKGNFPGRFSGRQFSNSRSEMNVSTLELGDSALYLCASSPILGTGAEKLFFGSGTQLSVL.

The chain recombines TRBV30 with TRBJ2-7, with D hard to call. This CDR3 comprises 12 residues. V gave up 4 bases and J gave up 5 bases, with 12 bases separating them. The germline V gene encodes CDR1 GTSNPN and CDR2 SVGIG (reference sequence). In DNA, the CDR3 is TGTGCCTGGAACCCAAGGAGCGACGAGCAGTACTTC. It codes for CAWNPRSDEQYF.

The chain carries TRBV6-1 and TRBJ2-7, with D perhaps matching TRBD1 or TRBD2 (5 bases each). Per the germline V gene, CDR1 is MNHNS and CDR2 is SASEGT. V shed 3 bases and J shed 4 bases, with 16 bases lying between them. This CDR3 has 15 amino acids. Written as DNA, the CDR3 is TGTGCCAGCAGTGATCCCTACGGGGCCGGGTACGAGCAGTACTTC. This encodes CASSDPYGAGYEQYF.

The V and J genes are TRBV29-1 and TRBJ2-7, with 7 positions matching TRBD2. This CDR3 spans 13 amino acids. CDR1 is SQVTM and CDR2 is ANQGSEA in the germline V gene. V lost 3 bases and J lost 0; bases outside the gene matches: 2. The CDR3 coding sequence is TGCAGCGTTGACGGCGGGAGCTCCTACGAGCAGTACTTC. This encodes CSVDGGSSYEQYF.

The chain links TRBV4-3 to TRBJ2-4; TRBD1 might be the D (5 bases). There are 19 residues in the CDR3. Germline CDR1 is LGHNA and CDR2 is YSLEER. V was clipped by 0 bases and J by 3 bases, with 21 bases between them. The CDR3 nucleotides are TGCGCCAGCAGCCAAGATCACGGAAGCAGGGCTTTCGACAAAAACATTCAGTACTTC. Translating it yields CASSQDHGSRAFDKNIQYF.

This clone has just a few counts. Distinct nucleotide sequences in the sample also encode this CDR3. The chain is built from TRBV7-9 and TRBJ2-7, with D uncertain. There are 12 residues in the CDR3. Trimming took off 1 base at V and 2 bases at J, with 3 bases between the two ends. Germline assignment: CDR1 SEHNR and CDR2 FQNEAQ (reference sequence). The CDR3 DNA is TGTGCCAGCAGCTTAGGAGCCTACGAGCAGTACTTC. Translating it yields CASSLGAYEQYF.

This chain connects TRBV4-1 to TRBJ2-1, with a possible D match to TRBD2 (5 bases). CDR3 length: 16 amino acids. V lost 0 bases, J lost 0 bases, and 9 bases lay in between. The germline V gene has CDR1 MGHRA and CDR2 YSYEKL. CDR3 residues: CASSQDTGSSYNEQFF. The CDR3 nucleotides are TGCGCCAGCAGCCAAGATACGGGGAGCTCCTACAATGAGCAGTTCTTC.